The 23 T cell receptor beta chains in this list originate from one sample, sequenced in a study of a mutant IDH1 vaccine in newly diagnosed glioma. The sample's time point: week 35, safety follow-up. The study gave 300 ug of mutant IDH1 20-mer peptide per vaccine dose, with topical imiquimod. Profiling relied on immunoSEQ multiplex PCR, and the TCRdb table lists in-frame clones only, not all of them. Found here are roughly 60,000 clones, more than 80% of them singletons; the top ten hold roughly 5.2%. No antigen has been assigned to these receptors. The sample here was PBMCs, taken from a glioma patient whose treatment included an IDH1 peptide vaccine. The source of these receptors is a man in his forties with glioma.

This clone was observed once. The chain employs TRBV9 and TRBJ1-1; D is uncertain. This CDR3 comprises 13 residues. In germline, CDR1 is SGDLS, CDR2 YYNGEE. V gave up 0 bases and J gave up 6 bases, with 9 bases separating them. The CDR3: CASSVERHAEAFF. The CDR3 bases are TGTGCCAGCAGCGTAGAGCGACACGCTGAAGCTTTCTTT.

V and J are TRBV5-1 and TRBJ2-3, with TRBD2 matching 9 bases. V was clipped by 3 bases and J by 3 bases; unmatched bases: 2. The germline gives CDR1 SGHRS, CDR2 YFSETQ. The CDR3 runs 14 residues. CDR3 residues: CASSSAGGTDTQYF. The CDR3 region has the DNA TGCGCCAGCAGCTCGGCGGGAGGGACAGATACGCAGTATTTT.

The genes are TRBV27 and TRBJ1-2, with D possibly being TRBD1 (5 bases). Germline lookup yields CDR1 MNHEY and CDR2 SMNVEV (reference sequence). The length of the CDR3 is 15 residues. Trimming pared 3 bases from V and 4 bases from J, leaving 15 bases between. CDR3 nucleotide sequence: TGTGCCAGCAGTTTGACCGGGACGGTCCCCTATGGCTACACCTTC. Encoded protein: CASSLTGTVPYGYTF.

J is TRBJ1-6 and V is TRBV15; D gene ambiguous. Trimming took off 1 base at V and 1 base at J, with 5 bases between the two ends. Looked up from germline, CDR1 is LNHNV and CDR2 is YYDKDF (reference sequence). The CDR3 sequence is 15 residues long. CDR3 protein: CATSRGRSYNSPLHF. The CDR3 DNA reads TGTGCCACCAGCAGAGGGAGATCCTATAATTCACCCCTCCACTTT.

V gene TRBV6-5 combines with J gene TRBJ1-6; D ambiguous. V was pared by 0 bases and J by 7 bases, with 13 bases between. Germline V lookup: CDR1 MNHEY, CDR2 SVGAGI. The length of the CDR3 is 16 residues. CDR3 nucleotide sequence: TGTGCCAGCAGTTACTCCGCAGCCGCACCCAATTCACCCCTCCACTTT. Translating gives CASSYSAAAPNSPLHF.

This chain links TRBV19 with TRBJ2-1; 10 bases map to TRBD1. CDR1 and CDR2 from the germline V gene are LNHDA and SQIVND (reference sequence). The CDR3 sequence is 16 residues long. Germline trimming cut 5 bases from V and 4 bases from J; bases unmatched to any gene: 8. The CDR3 DNA is TGTGCCAGTAGTCCCCTTGACAGGGGGCCTTACAATGAGCAGTTCTTC. Protein sequence: CASSPLDRGPYNEQFF. Based on the CDR3 plus reference TRBV19 and TRBJ2-1, the full variable domain is DGGITQSPKYLFRKEGQNVTLSCEQNLNHDAMYWYRQDPGQGLRLIYYSQIVNDFQKGDIAEGYSVSREKKESFPLTVTSAQKNPTAFYLCASSPLDRGPYNEQFFGPGTRLTVL.

This chain connects TRBV6-5 to TRBJ2-2; unclear D gene. The CDR3 consists of 15 residues. Germline V CDR1 and CDR2: MNHEY, SVGAGI. The ends were cut back, 6 bases at V and 0 bases at J, with 11 bases in the middle. CDR3 sequence: CASSLQLPNTGELFF. The CDR3 DNA reads TGTGCCAGCAGCCTGCAGCTACCGAACACCGGGGAGCTGTTTTTT.

The chain links TRBV19 to TRBJ2-3; a possible D gene is TRBD1 (6 bases). V was cut by 4 bases and J by 4 bases, with 12 bases left in between. The CDR3 loop spans 14 amino acids. CDR1 is LNHDA and CDR2 is SQIVND in the germline V gene (reference sequence). The CDR3 here is CASSTGQHSDTQYF. CDR3 DNA sequence: TGTGCCAGTAGTACCGGACAGCACTCAGATACGCAGTATTTT.

CDR3 region: CASSGTGYEQFF. As DNA, the CDR3 is TGTGCCAGCAGCGGCACAGGCTATGAGCAGTTCTTC. The chain joins TRBV7-9 to TRBJ2-1; possible D gene TRBD1, 5 bases. The CDR3 totals 12 residues. V was trimmed by 5 bases and J by 8 bases, leaving 10 bases between them. Germline V CDR1 and CDR2: SEHNR, FQNEAQ (reference sequence). The full variable domain, completed using reference TRBV7-9 and TRBJ2-1, is DTGVSQNPRHKITKRGQNVTFRCDPISEHNRLYWYRQTLGQGPEFLTYFQNEAQLEKSRLLSDRFSAERPKGSFSTLEIQRTEQGDSAMYLCASSGTGYEQFFGPGTRLTVL.

In this sample, this clone turned up once. The chain recombines TRBV4-3 with TRBJ2-2; no reliable D call. The CDR3 is made up of 12 amino acids. V dropped 3 bases and J dropped 5 bases, with 4 bases sitting between them. Germline CDR1 LGHNA, CDR2 YSLEER. The CDR3 bases are TGCGCCAGCAGCCATTCTACCGGGGAGCTGTTTTTT. This sequence encodes CASSHSTGELFF.

The V call is TRBV2, the J call TRBJ2-5; either TRBD1 or TRBD2 may supply D (6 bases each). The DNA end lines up better with TRBJ2-7; the J call may be wrong. The CDR3 covers 14 residues. Germline-derived CDR1 and CDR2 are SNHLY and FYNNEI. CDR3 bases: TGTGCCAGCAGTGAATTGGGGGGCCCCTACGAGCAGTACTTC. Translation gives CASSELGGPYEQYF.

This clone was seen a single time. The chain carries TRBV18 and TRBJ2-7; D may be TRBD2 (6 bases). This CDR3 is 14 amino acids long. Germline values: CDR1 KGHSH, CDR2 LQKENI. Trimming stripped 2 bases from V and 4 bases from J, with 12 bases between. DNA for the CDR3: TGTGCCAGCTCACCAGAAGCGGGTAGTTACGAGCAGTACTTC. This gives the protein CASSPEAGSYEQYF.

This chain connects TRBV28 to TRBJ2-3; D is perhaps TRBD1 (5 bases). Germline assignment: CDR1 MDHEN and CDR2 SYDVKM. V gave up 3 bases and J gave up 6 bases, with 13 bases separating them. This CDR3 is built from 14 residues. The CDR3 nucleotides are TGTGCCAGCAGTTTGGGGCAGGGTGGTGATACGCAGTATTTT. The encoded protein is CASSLGQGGDTQYF.

The chain couples TRBV6-5 to TRBJ2-5; 8 positions agree with TRBD1. Germline V gives CDR1 MNHEY, CDR2 SVGAGI. The CDR3 covers 13 residues. Losses at the gene ends were 6 bases for V and 7 bases for J; bases not matched to a gene: 7. The CDR3 DNA reads TGTGCCAGCAGAATCGGACAGGGTGGGACCCAGTACTTC. This sequence encodes CASRIGQGGTQYF.

This clone showed up just a few times. The chain joins TRBV7-2 to TRBJ1-1; 9 nucleotides match TRBD1. Germline V lookup: CDR1 SGHTA, CDR2 FQGNSA. This CDR3 has 14 residues. The junction had 5 bases not matched to a gene; V was cut back by 5 bases and J by 4 bases. Here the CDR3 reads CASSPVTGGTEAFF. As DNA, the CDR3 is TGTGCCAGCAGCCCGGTGACAGGGGGCACTGAAGCTTTCTTT.

The chain recombines TRBV7-9 with TRBJ1-5; D is unclear. The CDR3 runs 12 residues. The germline CDR1 and CDR2 sequences are SEHNR and FQNEAQ (reference sequence). The V and J ends lost 4 bases and 7 bases respectively, with 8 bases between them. CDR3 DNA: TGTGCCAGCAGCTGGCCGGGGCAGCCCCAGCATTTT. Translated, it gives CASSWPGQPQHF.

This clone has a handful of counts. The chain employs TRBV7-9 and TRBJ2-1, with TRBD2 matching 7 bases. The CDR3 runs to 17 residues. In germline, CDR1 is SEHNR, CDR2 FQNEAQ (reference sequence). V was clipped by 1 base and J by 9 bases; unmatched bases: 15. DNA for the CDR3: TGTGCCAGCAGCTTAGAGCGACTAGCTTCCAACCCGTCTGAGCAGTTCTTC. Its translation is CASSLERLASNPSEQFF.

This clone was seen once. The chain uses TRBV7-9 and TRBJ2-7; the D is unclear. CDR3 length: 11 amino acids. Germline V gene sequence: CDR1 SEHNR, CDR2 FQNEAQ (reference sequence). Between the trimmed V and J ends, which lost 1 base and 6 bases, there was a span of 4 bases. CDR3 in DNA: TGTGCCAGCAGCTTAGACCGCGAGCAGTACTTC. Amino acid sequence: CASSLDREQYF.

This chain joins TRBV15 and TRBJ2-1; 9 positions match TRBD2. V gave up 3 bases and J gave up 8 bases; unmatched junction bases: 8. This CDR3 comprises 15 residues. Germline loops: CDR1 LNHNV, CDR2 YYDKDF (reference sequence). For the CDR3, the DNA is TGTGCCACCAGCAGCCTTAGCGGGAGTTTGGATGAGCAGTTCTTC. Translating gives CATSSLSGSLDEQFF.

A single count supports this clone. The gene calls are TRBV4-2 and TRBJ2-1; D perhaps matches TRBD2 (7 bases). V dropped 3 bases and J dropped 15 bases, with 15 bases sitting between them. The germline gives CDR1 LGHNA, CDR2 YNFKEQ. The CDR3 is 12 residues long. The CDR3 reads CASSQAAGAPFF. In DNA, the CDR3 is TGTGCCAGCAGCCAGGCTGCGGGGGCGCCGTTCTTC.

The rearrangement joins TRBV2 to TRBJ1-1; D ambiguous. This CDR3 is 14 amino acids long. Trimming left V 5 bases short and J 5 bases short, with 15 bases between. Germline CDR1 is SNHLY and CDR2 is FYNNEI. As DNA, the CDR3 is TGTGCCAGCAGTCCTGACACCCGCCGGACTGAAGCTTTCTTT. Translated: CASSPDTRRTEAFF.

This chain links TRBV6-5 with TRBJ2-7; no definite D call. The germline CDR1 and CDR2 sequences are MNHEY and SVGAGI. This CDR3 spans 12 amino acids. V gave up 5 bases and J gave up 2 bases, with 7 bases separating them. The CDR3 coding sequence is TGTGCCAGCAGTCCCACTCCCTACGAGCAGTACTTC. As protein: CASSPTPYEQYF.

This rearrangement joins TRBV19 to TRBJ1-1; 8 positions match TRBD1. Germline V gene data show CDR1 as LNHDA and CDR2 as SQIVND (reference sequence). The CDR3 loop spans 14 amino acids. Trimming removed 6 bases from V and 1 base from J; junction bases left unmatched: 4. The CDR3 DNA reads as TGTGCCAGTAGGAAGACAGGGGCGAACACTGAAGCTTTCTTT. This translates into CASRKTGANTEAFF.